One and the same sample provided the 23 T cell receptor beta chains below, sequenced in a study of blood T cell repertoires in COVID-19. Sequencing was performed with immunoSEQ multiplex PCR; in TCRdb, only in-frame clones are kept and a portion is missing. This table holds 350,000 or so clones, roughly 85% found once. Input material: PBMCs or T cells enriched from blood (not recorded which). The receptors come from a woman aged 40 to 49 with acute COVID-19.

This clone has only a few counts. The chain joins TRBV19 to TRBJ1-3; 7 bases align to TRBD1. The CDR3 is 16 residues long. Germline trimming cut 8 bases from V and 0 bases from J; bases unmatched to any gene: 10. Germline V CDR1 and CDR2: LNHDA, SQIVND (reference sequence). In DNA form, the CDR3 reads TGTGCCAGTTCCCTGGGACAGCTTTTCTCTGGAAACACCATATATTTT. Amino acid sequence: CASSLGQLFSGNTIYF.

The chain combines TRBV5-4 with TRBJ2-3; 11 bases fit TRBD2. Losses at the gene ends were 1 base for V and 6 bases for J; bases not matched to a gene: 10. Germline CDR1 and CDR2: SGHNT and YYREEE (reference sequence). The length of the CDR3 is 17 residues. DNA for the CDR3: TGTGCCAGCAGCTTGTTCGGAACTAGCGGGAGCTTGGATACGCAGTATTTT. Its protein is CASSLFGTSGSLDTQYF.

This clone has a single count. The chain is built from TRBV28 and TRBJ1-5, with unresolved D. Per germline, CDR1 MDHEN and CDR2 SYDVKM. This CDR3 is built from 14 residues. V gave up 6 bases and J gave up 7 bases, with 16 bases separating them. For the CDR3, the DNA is TGTGCCAGCAGGACAAAAGTGACCCACCAGCCCCAGCATTTT. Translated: CASRTKVTHQPQHF.

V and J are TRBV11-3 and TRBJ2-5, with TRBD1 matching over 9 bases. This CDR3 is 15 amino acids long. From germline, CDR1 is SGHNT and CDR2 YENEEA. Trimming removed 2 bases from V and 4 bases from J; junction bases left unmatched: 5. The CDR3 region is CASSLTGTGSETQYF. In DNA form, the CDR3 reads TGTGCCAGCAGCTTAACCGGGACAGGGTCAGAGACCCAGTACTTC.

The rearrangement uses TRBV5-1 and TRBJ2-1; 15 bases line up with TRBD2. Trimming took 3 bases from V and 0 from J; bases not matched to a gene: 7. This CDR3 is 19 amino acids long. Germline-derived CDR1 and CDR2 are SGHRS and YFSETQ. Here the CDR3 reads CASSSVGTSGGSSYNEQFF. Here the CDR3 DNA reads TGCGCCAGCAGCTCGGTAGGGACTAGCGGGGGGAGCTCCTACAATGAGCAGTTCTTC.

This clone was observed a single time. The DNA of the CDR3 is TGTGCCAGCACCGGAGGGACAGGCTATGGCTACACCTTC. Translating gives CASTGGTGYGYTF. The V gene is TRBV3-1 (or the pseudogene TRBV3-2), the J gene TRBJ1-2, with TRBD1 matching 8 bases. Germline V gene lookup returns CDR1 LGHDT and CDR2 YNNKEL (reference sequence). The ends lost 7 bases at V and 4 bases at J; junction bases unmatched: 5. This CDR3 contains 13 residues.

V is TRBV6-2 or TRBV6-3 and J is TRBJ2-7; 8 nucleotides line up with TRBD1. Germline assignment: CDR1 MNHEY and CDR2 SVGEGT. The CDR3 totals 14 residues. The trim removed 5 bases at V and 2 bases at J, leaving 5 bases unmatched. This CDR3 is CASSRGQGTYEQYF. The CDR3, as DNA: TGTGCCAGCAGTCGCGGACAGGGAACCTACGAGCAGTACTTC.

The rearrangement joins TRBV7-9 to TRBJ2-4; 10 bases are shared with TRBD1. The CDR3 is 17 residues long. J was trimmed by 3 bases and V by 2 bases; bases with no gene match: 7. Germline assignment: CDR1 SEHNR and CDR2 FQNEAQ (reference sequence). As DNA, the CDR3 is TGTGCCAGCAGCTTACGACAGGGGGCATTGGGCAAAAACATTCAGTACTTC. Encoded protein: CASSLRQGALGKNIQYF.

CDR3 residues: CASSYLPGWQGNYGEQYF. The DNA for the CDR3 is TGTGCCAGCAGTTACCTCCCGGGGTGGCAGGGGAATTACGGCGAGCAGTACTTC. The V gene is TRBV6-2 or TRBV6-3, the J gene TRBJ2-7; a possible D gene is TRBD1 (6 bases). V was shortened by 2 bases and J by 6 bases, with 26 bases between the two germline ends. There are 18 residues in the CDR3. Germline assignment: CDR1 MNHEY and CDR2 SVGEGT.

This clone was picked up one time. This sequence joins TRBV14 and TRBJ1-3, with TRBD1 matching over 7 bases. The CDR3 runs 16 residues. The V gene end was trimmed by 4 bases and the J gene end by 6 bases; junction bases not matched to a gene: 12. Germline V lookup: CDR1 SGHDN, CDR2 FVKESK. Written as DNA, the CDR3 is TGTGCCAGCAGCCCAGCGACAGGGAATTATGAAAACACCATATATTTT. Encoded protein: CASSPATGNYENTIYF.

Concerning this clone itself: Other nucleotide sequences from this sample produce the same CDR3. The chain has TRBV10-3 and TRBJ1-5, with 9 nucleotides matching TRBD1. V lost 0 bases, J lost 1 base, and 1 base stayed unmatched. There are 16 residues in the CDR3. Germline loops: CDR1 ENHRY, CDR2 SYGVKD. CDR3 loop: CAISESGQGSNQPQHF. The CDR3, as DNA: TGTGCCATCAGTGAGTCGGGACAGGGAAGCAATCAGCCCCAGCATTTT.

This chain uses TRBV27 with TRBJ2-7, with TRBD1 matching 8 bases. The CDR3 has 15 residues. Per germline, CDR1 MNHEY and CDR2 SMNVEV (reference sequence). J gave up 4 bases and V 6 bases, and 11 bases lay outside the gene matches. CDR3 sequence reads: CASRRTGQVPYEQYF. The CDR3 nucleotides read TGTGCCAGCAGGAGGACGGGACAGGTCCCATACGAGCAGTACTTC.

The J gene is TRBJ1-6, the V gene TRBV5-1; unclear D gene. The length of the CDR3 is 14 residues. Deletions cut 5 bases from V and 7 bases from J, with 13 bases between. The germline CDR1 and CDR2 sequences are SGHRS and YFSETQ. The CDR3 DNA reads TGCGCCAGCAGACTCGACAACCTGAATTCACCCCTCCACTTT. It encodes CASRLDNLNSPLHF. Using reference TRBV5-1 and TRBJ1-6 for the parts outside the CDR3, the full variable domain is KAGVTQTPRYLIKTRGQQVTLSCSPISGHRSVSWYQQTPGQGLQFLFEYFSETQRNKGNFPGRFSGRQFSNSRSEMNVSTLELGDSALYLCASRLDNLNSPLHFGNGTRLTVT.

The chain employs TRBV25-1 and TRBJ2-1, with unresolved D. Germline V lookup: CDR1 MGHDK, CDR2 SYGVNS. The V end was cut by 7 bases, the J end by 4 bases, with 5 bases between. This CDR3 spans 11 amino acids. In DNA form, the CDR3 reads TGTGCCAGCACCCTGTACAATGAGCAGTTCTTC. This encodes CASTLYNEQFF.

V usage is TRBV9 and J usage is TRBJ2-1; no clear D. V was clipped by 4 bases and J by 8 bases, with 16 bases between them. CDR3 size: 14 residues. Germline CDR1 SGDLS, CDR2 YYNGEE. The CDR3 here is CASSLIGQVHEQFF. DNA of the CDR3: TGTGCCAGCAGCCTCATTGGGCAGGTCCATGAGCAGTTCTTC.

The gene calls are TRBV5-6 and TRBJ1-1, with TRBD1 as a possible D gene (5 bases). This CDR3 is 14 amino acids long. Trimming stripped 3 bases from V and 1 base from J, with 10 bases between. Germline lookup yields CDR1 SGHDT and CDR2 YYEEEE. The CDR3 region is CASSSDIWNTEAFF. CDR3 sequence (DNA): TGTGCCAGCAGCTCGGACATCTGGAACACTGAAGCTTTCTTT.

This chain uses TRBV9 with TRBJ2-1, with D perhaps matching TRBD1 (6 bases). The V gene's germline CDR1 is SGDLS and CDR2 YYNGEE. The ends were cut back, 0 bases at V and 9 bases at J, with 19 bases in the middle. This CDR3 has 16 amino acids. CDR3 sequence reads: CASSVATGLQTAEQFF. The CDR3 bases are TGTGCCAGCAGCGTAGCCACAGGGCTCCAAACGGCTGAGCAGTTCTTC.

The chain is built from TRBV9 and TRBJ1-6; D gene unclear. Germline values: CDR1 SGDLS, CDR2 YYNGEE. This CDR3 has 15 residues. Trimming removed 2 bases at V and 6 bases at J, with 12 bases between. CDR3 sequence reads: CASSVSPDINSPLHF. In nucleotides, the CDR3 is TGTGCCAGCAGCGTTTCCCCAGATATTAATTCACCCCTCCACTTT.

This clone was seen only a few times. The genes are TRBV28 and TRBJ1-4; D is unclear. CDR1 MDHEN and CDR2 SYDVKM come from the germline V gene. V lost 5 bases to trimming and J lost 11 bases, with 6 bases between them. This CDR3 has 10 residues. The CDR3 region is CASSQEKLFF. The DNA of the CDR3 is TGTGCCAGCAGTCAAGAGAAACTGTTTTTT.

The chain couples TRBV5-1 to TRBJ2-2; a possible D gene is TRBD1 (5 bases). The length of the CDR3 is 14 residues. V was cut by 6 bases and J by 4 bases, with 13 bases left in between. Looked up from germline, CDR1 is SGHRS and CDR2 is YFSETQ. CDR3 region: CASTPRVATGELFF. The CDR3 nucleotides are TGCGCCAGCACCCCCAGGGTAGCCACCGGGGAGCTGTTTTTT.

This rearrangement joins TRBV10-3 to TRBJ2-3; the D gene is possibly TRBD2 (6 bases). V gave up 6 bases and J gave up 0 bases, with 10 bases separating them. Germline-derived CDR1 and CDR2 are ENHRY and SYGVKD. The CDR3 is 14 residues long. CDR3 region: CAIRSAGSTDTQYF. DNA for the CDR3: TGTGCCATCAGAAGCGCGGGGAGCACAGATACGCAGTATTTT.

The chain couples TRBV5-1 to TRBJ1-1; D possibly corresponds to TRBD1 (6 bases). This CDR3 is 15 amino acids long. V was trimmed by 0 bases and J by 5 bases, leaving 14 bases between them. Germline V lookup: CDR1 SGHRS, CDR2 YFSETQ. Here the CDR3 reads CASSLEGGAWTEAFF. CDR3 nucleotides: TGCGCCAGCAGCTTGGAAGGGGGGGCGTGGACTGAAGCTTTCTTT.

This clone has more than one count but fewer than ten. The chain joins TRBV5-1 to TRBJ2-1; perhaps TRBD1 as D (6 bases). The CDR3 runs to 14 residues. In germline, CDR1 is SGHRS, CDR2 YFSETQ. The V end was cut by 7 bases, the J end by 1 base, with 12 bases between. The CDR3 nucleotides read TGCGCCAGCGCAGGGGTGAGTTCCTACAATGAGCAGTTCTTC. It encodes CASAGVSSYNEQFF.